The subject of this entry is one T cell receptor beta chain. This sample was taken from a study of blood T cell repertoires in COVID-19. Overall study: Sources were T cells, B-cell-depleted T cells, or PBMCs; the material itself was cDNA or gDNA.

Participants reported their clinical history, and cohort assignment relied on those reports. The CDR3 length is 16 residues. Germline CDR1 reads PRHDT; CDR2 reads FYEKMQ (reference sequence). V was clipped by 2 bases and J by 0 bases, with 14 bases between them. Profiling relied on immunoSEQ multiplex PCR, and the TCRdb table lists in-frame clones only, not all of them. Of some 250,000 clones listed, approximately 85% are singletons. The TCR sequence derives from a woman aged 45-60 years who had recovered from COVID-19. This chain links TRBV13 with TRBJ2-7; no clear D gene. The sequencing sample was made of PBMCs or T cells enriched from blood (not recorded which). CDR3 DNA sequence: TGTGCCAGCAGCTTAAAGAGTTGGCGGAGCTCCTACGAGCAGTACTTC. This codes for CASSLKSWRSSYEQYF.